The 11 T cell receptor beta chains below were found in one sample sequenced in a study of blood T cell repertoires in COVID-19. Only in-frame clones appear in the TCRdb table, and some are missing; sequencing was by immunoSEQ multiplex PCR. In the table there are some 43,000 clones, about 81% of which are singletons. The sample consisted of peripheral blood. These receptors were obtained from a man aged 40-49 years with active or convalescent COVID-19.

The gene calls are TRBV3-1 (or the pseudogene TRBV3-2) and TRBJ1-6, with D perhaps matching TRBD1 (6 bases). The CDR3 has 16 residues. Trimming cost V 1 base and J 3 bases, with 10 bases left between them. Per germline, CDR1 LGHDT and CDR2 YNNKEL (reference sequence). CDR3: CASSQAQGHYNSPLHF. In DNA form, the CDR3 reads TGTGCCAGCAGCCAAGCACAGGGCCACTATAATTCACCCCTCCACTTT.

This chain uses TRBV7-9 with TRBJ1-2; no reliable D call. With 6 bases removed from V and 1 base from J, the gap between germline ends came to 9 bases. The CDR3 loop spans 13 amino acids. Germline assignment: CDR1 SEHNR and CDR2 FQNEAQ (reference sequence). DNA for the CDR3: TGTGCCAGCAGGGGCCGCGATAACTATGGCTACACCTTC. It codes for CASRGRDNYGYTF.

The rearrangement links TRBV5-6 to TRBJ2-3; the D is unclear. Germline-derived CDR1 and CDR2 are SGHDT and YYEEEE. The length of the CDR3 is 14 residues. V lost 2 bases and J 0 bases, leaving 7 bases between the germline ends. CDR3 in amino acids: CASSFITSTDTQYF. In DNA form, the CDR3 reads TGTGCCAGCAGCTTCATAACTAGCACAGATACGCAGTATTTT.

The genes are TRBV7-2 and TRBJ1-6; perhaps TRBD1 as D (5 bases). Germline CDR1 is SGHTA and CDR2 is FQGNSA. With 1 base removed from V and 7 bases from J, the gap between germline ends came to 8 bases. CDR3 size: 14 residues. Here the CDR3 reads CASSLGAGNSPLHF. CDR3 nucleotides: TGTGCCAGCAGCTTAGGTGCAGGGAATTCACCCCTCCACTTT.

V is TRBV19 and J is TRBJ2-1; the D gene is possibly TRBD2 (7 bases). Germline V gene lookup returns CDR1 LNHDA and CDR2 SQIVND (reference sequence). The CDR3 is 11 amino acids. V lost 5 bases, J lost 15 bases, and 14 bases lay in between. CDR3 sequence reads: CASSSRGGLFF. The CDR3 DNA reads as TGTGCCAGTAGTTCTAGGGGGGGTTTGTTCTTC. Full variable domain (rest looked up from reference TRBV19 and TRBJ2-1): DGGITQSPKYLFRKEGQNVTLSCEQNLNHDAMYWYRQDPGQGLRLIYYSQIVNDFQKGDIAEGYSVSREKKESFPLTVTSAQKNPTAFYLCASSSRGGLFFGPGTRLTVL.

The chain links TRBV27 to TRBJ1-1; D possibly corresponds to TRBD1 (6 bases). V lost 7 bases and J lost 5, with 14 bases in between. The CDR3 has 13 amino acids. In germline, CDR1 is MNHEY, CDR2 SMNVEV (reference sequence). CDR3 coding DNA: TGTGCCAGCACCCTACTAGGGACAACTGAAGCTTTCTTT. Protein sequence: CASTLLGTTEAFF.

This clone was seen a single time. The chain uses TRBV9 and TRBJ1-1; D is ambiguous. Germline-derived CDR1 and CDR2 are SGDLS and YYNGEE. V lost 0 bases and J 1 base, leaving 10 bases between the germline ends. The CDR3 is made up of 15 amino acids. CDR3 bases: TGTGCCAGCAGCGTAGCTGGGCACCCGAACACTGAAGCTTTCTTT. It is translated as CASSVAGHPNTEAFF.

This chain joins TRBV30 and TRBJ1-4, with a tentative D call TRBD1 (5 bases). Germline CDR1 GTSNPN, CDR2 SVGIG (reference sequence). V dropped 2 bases and J dropped 10 bases, with 11 bases sitting between them. The CDR3 is 12 amino acids. The CDR3 loop is CAWSQQVGKLFF. Here the CDR3 DNA reads TGTGCCTGGAGTCAACAGGTGGGAAAACTGTTTTTT.

The chain employs TRBV5-1 and TRBJ2-3; D ambiguous. Germline V CDR1 and CDR2: SGHRS, YFSETQ. Trimming shortened V by 0 bases and J by 9 bases, and 8 bases separated the two germline ends. The CDR3 is 12 residues long. The CDR3, as DNA: TGCGCCAGCAGCTTGGCCCTAGAGACGCAGTATTTT. Protein: CASSLALETQYF.

The genes are TRBV6-4 and TRBJ1-1; TRBD1 agrees at 8 bases. V shed 0 bases, J shed 10 bases, and the junction held 4 bases outside the gene matches. The germline V gene encodes CDR1 MRHNA and CDR2 SNTAGT. CDR3 length equals 13 residues. The CDR3 DNA reads as TGTGCCAGCAGTGACTCGAACAGGGGGATAGCTTTCTTT. Translated, it gives CASSDSNRGIAFF.

The V and J genes are TRBV19 and TRBJ2-7; TRBD2 matches at 10 bases. This CDR3 has 14 amino acids. Per the germline V gene, CDR1 is LNHDA and CDR2 is SQIVND (reference sequence). V lost 11 bases, J lost 1 base, and 8 bases stayed unmatched. The CDR3 spells CACAGTSASYEQYF. CDR3 nucleotides: TGTGCCTGCGCCGGGACTAGCGCGTCCTACGAGCAGTACTTC.